These 18 T cell receptor beta chains were all obtained from the same sample, sequenced in a study of blood T cells in healthy people across ages. Next came a second PCR, run for about 6 to 11 cycles, which used a sample-barcoded 5' primer along with a J-beta primer mix. MiXCR was run by TCRdb on the 5' RACE reads, yielding one entry per CDR3 protein. The sample includes roughly 800,000 distinct CDR3 sequences, about three fifths of them seen just once. The source material was blood. These receptors were obtained from a man aged 25 to 45 in good health.

This clonotype has more than one count but fewer than ten. The chain uses TRBV20-1 and TRBJ2-1; D remains ambiguous. The length of the CDR3 is 11 residues. Germline CDR1 and CDR2: DFQATT and SNEGSKA (reference sequence). With 6 bases removed from V and 4 bases from J, the gap between germline ends came to 7 bases. This CDR3 is CSAPKYNEQFF. The CDR3 bases are TGCAGTGCCCCGAAATACAATGAGCAGTTCTTC.

The chain couples TRBV15 to TRBJ2-1; D gene ambiguous. This CDR3 is built from 15 residues. Germline assignment: CDR1 LNHNV and CDR2 YYDKDF (reference sequence). Trimming left V 0 bases short and J 7 bases short, with 13 bases between. DNA for the CDR3: TGTGCCACCAGCAGAGATAGGGCTAGTTGGAATGAGCAGTTCTTC. It codes for CATSRDRASWNEQFF.

V is TRBV11-3 and J is TRBJ2-3; D gene uncertain. Germline V gene lookup returns CDR1 SGHNT and CDR2 YENEEA. V lost 2 bases to trimming and J lost 5 bases, with 11 bases between them. The CDR3 totals 14 residues. CDR3 residues: CASSLTWVEDTQYF. CDR3 sequence (DNA): TGTGCCAGCAGCTTAACGTGGGTCGAAGATACGCAGTATTTT. The whole variable domain, filled in from reference TRBV11-3 and TRBJ2-3, reads EAGVVQSPRYKIIEKKQPVAFWCNPISGHNTLYWYLQNLGQGPELLIRYENEEAVDDSQLPKDRFSAERLKGVDSTLKIQPAELGDSAVYLCASSLTWVEDTQYFGPGTRLTVL.

A few counts support this clonotype. The genes are TRBV9 and TRBJ2-7; a possible D gene is TRBD1 (5 bases). CDR1 is SGDLS, CDR2 YYNGEE, per germline. CDR3 size: 12 residues. V lost 0 bases and J lost 5, with 6 bases in between. The CDR3 bases are TGTGCCAGCAGCGTAGAGGGGCACGAGCAGTACTTC. It translates to CASSVEGHEQYF.

This clonotype has a handful of counts. V usage is TRBV28 and J usage is TRBJ1-2, with 10 nucleotides matching TRBD1. CDR3 length: 15 residues. Looked up from germline, CDR1 is MDHEN and CDR2 is SYDVKM. The ends lost 5 bases at V and 4 bases at J; junction bases unmatched: 7. CDR3 sequence: CASSPWTGGGYGYTF. CDR3 nucleotides: TGTGCCAGCAGTCCGTGGACAGGGGGAGGCTATGGCTACACCTTC.

The chain has TRBV27 and TRBJ2-7; TRBD2 might be the D (6 bases). The germline V gene encodes CDR1 MNHEY and CDR2 SMNVEV (reference sequence). V gave up 0 bases and J gave up 0 bases, with 12 bases separating them. The CDR3 runs 16 residues. CDR3 residues: CASSLSGEVSSYEQYF. The CDR3 DNA is TGTGCCAGCAGTTTATCGGGGGAGGTAAGCTCCTACGAGCAGTACTTC.

This clonotype showed up many times. J is TRBJ2-7 and V is TRBV12-3 or TRBV12-4; 9 bases map to TRBD1. J gave up 7 bases and V 1 base, and 8 bases lay outside the gene matches. The CDR3 has 15 amino acids. The CDR3 sequence: CASSLGGTGLREQYF. DNA of the CDR3: TGTGCCAGCAGTTTAGGCGGGACAGGGTTAAGGGAGCAGTACTTC.

This clonotype was counted between two and nine times. This rearrangement joins TRBV4-1 to TRBJ2-7; 7 nucleotides align to TRBD2. Unmatched junction bases numbered 8, after V lost 0 bases and J lost 0 bases. Per the germline V gene, CDR1 is MGHRA and CDR2 is YSYEKL. The CDR3 extends over 17 amino acids. CDR3: CASSQDPSSGYSYEQYF. The CDR3 bases are TGCGCCAGCAGCCAAGATCCATCTAGCGGATACTCCTACGAGCAGTACTTC.

The chain employs TRBV20-1 and TRBJ2-3, with 9 bases identical to TRBD2. V shed 3 bases, J shed 4 bases, and the junction held 5 bases outside the gene matches. Germline CDR1 and CDR2: DFQATT and SNEGSKA (reference sequence). CDR3 length equals 14 residues. For the CDR3, the DNA is TGCAGTGCTAGGTCGGGACTAGCAGCAGATACGCAGTATTTT. It yields the protein CSARSGLAADTQYF.

This clonotype was observed a few times. The genes are TRBV29-1 and TRBJ2-1; TRBD2 matches at 11 bases. Germline V gives CDR1 SQVTM, CDR2 ANQGSEA. V shed 6 bases and J 9 bases; nucleotides not matched to a gene: 4. CDR3 length: 12 residues. CDR3 protein: CSVLAGGLEQFF. The CDR3, as DNA: TGCAGCGTCTTAGCGGGGGGGCTTGAGCAGTTCTTC.

The chain recombines TRBV30 with TRBJ2-7; TRBD1 matches at 7 bases. Losses at the gene ends were 1 base for V and 0 bases for J; bases not matched to a gene: 9. The CDR3 covers 16 residues. Germline V gene data show CDR1 as GTSNPN and CDR2 as SVGIG (reference sequence). In nucleotides, the CDR3 is TGTGCCTGGAGTGGGGGACAGCGAACCAACTCCTACGAGCAGTACTTC. Its protein product is CAWSGGQRTNSYEQYF.

The V call is TRBV20-1, the J call TRBJ1-5; 9 nucleotides align to TRBD1. The CDR3 totals 14 residues. Germline V gene data show CDR1 as DFQATT and CDR2 as SNEGSKA (reference sequence). With V trimmed by 3 bases and J by 7 bases, 7 bases remained unmatched. The CDR3 DNA is TGCAGTGCTAGTCGGGGACAGGGACCCCAGCCCCAGCATTTT. Amino acid sequence: CSASRGQGPQPQHF.

This rearrangement joins TRBV28 to TRBJ2-7; 8 bases map to TRBD2. With V trimmed by 3 bases and J by 4 bases, 5 bases remained unmatched. The germline V gene encodes CDR1 MDHEN and CDR2 SYDVKM. The CDR3 extends over 14 amino acids. The chain's CDR3 is CASSFIAGRYEQYF. For the CDR3, the DNA is TGTGCCAGCAGTTTTATAGCGGGAAGATACGAGCAGTACTTC.

The CDR3 DNA sequence: TGTGCCATCAGTGAGTCGAACAGCTATGAGCAGTTCTTC. Translating it yields CAISESNSYEQFF. The chain has TRBV10-3 and TRBJ2-1; D remains unclear. Germline V gene sequence: CDR1 ENHRY, CDR2 SYGVKD. V was shortened by 0 bases and J by 8 bases, with 8 bases between the two germline ends. There are 13 residues in the CDR3.

This chain uses TRBV3-1 with TRBJ2-7; 8 nucleotides line up with TRBD2. The germline V gene has CDR1 LGHDT and CDR2 YNNKEL (reference sequence). V was pared by 1 base and J by 3 bases, with 5 bases of the junction left unmatched. This CDR3 has 15 amino acids. The CDR3 loop is CASSQVTGGSYEQYF. In nucleotides, the CDR3 is TGTGCCAGCAGCCAAGTAACGGGAGGGAGCTACGAGCAGTACTTC.

The chain uses TRBV7-9 and TRBJ2-1; 15 bases line up with TRBD2. The CDR3 is 15 residues long. Germline CDR1 reads SEHNR; CDR2 reads FQNEAQ (reference sequence). Germline trimming cut 7 bases from V and 7 bases from J; bases unmatched to any gene: 5. CDR3 residues: CASTPGLAGGNEQFF. CDR3 DNA: TGTGCCAGCACCCCTGGACTAGCGGGAGGGAATGAGCAGTTCTTC.

CDR3: CSAKGDPSYEQYF. For the CDR3, the DNA is TGCAGTGCAAAGGGGGACCCCAGCTACGAGCAGTACTTC. This chain uses TRBV20-1 with TRBJ2-5; D might be TRBD1 (6 bases). TRBJ2-7 matches the DNA end more closely, so the J call is doubtful. Germline lookup yields CDR1 DFQATT and CDR2 SNEGSKA (reference sequence). This CDR3 has 13 residues.

V is TRBV7-9 and J is TRBJ2-5; D gene ambiguous. The CDR3 has 14 amino acids. The ends were cut back, 0 bases at V and 1 base at J, with 6 bases in the middle. Germline CDR1 SEHNR, CDR2 FQNEAQ (reference sequence). CDR3 DNA sequence: TGTGCCAGCAGCTTAGCGTCTGCCCAAGAGACCCAGTACTTC. Protein: CASSLASAQETQYF.